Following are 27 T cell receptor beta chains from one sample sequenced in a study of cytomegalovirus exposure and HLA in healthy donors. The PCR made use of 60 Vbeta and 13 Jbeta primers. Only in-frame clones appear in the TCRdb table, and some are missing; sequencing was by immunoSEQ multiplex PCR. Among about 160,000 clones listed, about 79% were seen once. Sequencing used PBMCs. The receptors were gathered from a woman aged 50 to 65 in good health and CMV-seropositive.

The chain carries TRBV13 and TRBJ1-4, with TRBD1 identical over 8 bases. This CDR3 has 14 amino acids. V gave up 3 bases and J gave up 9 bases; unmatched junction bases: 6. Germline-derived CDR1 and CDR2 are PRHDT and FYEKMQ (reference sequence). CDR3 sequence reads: CASSLRDRGKKLFF. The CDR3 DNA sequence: TGTGCCAGCAGCTTGCGAGACAGGGGCAAAAAACTGTTTTTT.

In DNA form, the CDR3 reads TGTGCCAGCAGCCCCGGGACAGGGGCGGAGACCCAGTACTTC. This gives the protein CASSPGTGAETQYF. V is TRBV5-4 and J is TRBJ2-5; 10 bases are a match to TRBD1. CDR3 length: 14 amino acids. With V trimmed by 4 bases and J by 5 bases, 5 bases remained unmatched. Germline V gene data show CDR1 as SGHNT and CDR2 as YYREEE (reference sequence).

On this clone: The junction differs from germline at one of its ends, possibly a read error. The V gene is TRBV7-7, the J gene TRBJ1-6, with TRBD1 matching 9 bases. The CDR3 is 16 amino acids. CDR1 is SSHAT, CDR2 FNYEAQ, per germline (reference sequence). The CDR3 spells CASSLGDRVRNSPLHF. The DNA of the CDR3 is TGTGCTAGCAGCTTAGGGGACAGGGTAAGGAATTCACCCCTCCACTTT. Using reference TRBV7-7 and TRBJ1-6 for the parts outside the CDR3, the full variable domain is GAGVSQSPRYKVTKRGQDVTLRCDPISSHATLYWYQQALGQGPEFLTYFNYEAQPDKSGLPSDRFSAERPEGSISTLTIQRTEQRDSAMYRCASSLGDRVRNSPLHFGNGTRLTVT.

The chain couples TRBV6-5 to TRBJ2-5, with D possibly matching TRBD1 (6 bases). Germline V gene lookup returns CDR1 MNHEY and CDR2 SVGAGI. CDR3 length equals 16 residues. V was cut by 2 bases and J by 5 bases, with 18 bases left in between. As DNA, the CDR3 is TGTGCCAGCAGTTACCCGGACAGAGTGTGTATGGAGACCCAGTACTTC. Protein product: CASSYPDRVCMETQYF.

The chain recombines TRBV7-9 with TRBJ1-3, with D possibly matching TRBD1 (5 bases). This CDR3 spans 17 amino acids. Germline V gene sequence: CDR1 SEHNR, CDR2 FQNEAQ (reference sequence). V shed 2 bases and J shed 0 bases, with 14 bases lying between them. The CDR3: CASSLRGPAPSGNTIYF. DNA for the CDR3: TGTGCCAGCAGCTTAAGGGGTCCCGCTCCCTCTGGAAACACCATATATTTT.

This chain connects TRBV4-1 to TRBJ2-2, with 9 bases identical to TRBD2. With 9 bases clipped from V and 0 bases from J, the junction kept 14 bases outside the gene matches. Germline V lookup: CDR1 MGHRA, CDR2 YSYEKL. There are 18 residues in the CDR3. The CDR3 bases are TGCGCCAGTGGAGCGGGGGGCGCCGTTCTTGCGAACACCGGGGAGCTGTTTTTT. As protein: CASGAGGAVLANTGELFF.

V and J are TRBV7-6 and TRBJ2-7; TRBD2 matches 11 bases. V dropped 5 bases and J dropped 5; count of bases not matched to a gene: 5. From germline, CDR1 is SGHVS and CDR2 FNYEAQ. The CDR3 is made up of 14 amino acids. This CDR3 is CASSGRGLADEQYF. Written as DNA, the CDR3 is TGTGCCAGCAGCGGCAGGGGACTAGCGGACGAGCAGTACTTC.

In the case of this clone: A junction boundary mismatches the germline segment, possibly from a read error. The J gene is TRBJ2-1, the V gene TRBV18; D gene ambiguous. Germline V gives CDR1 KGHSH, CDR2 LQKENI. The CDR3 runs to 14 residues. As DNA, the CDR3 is TGTGCCAGCTTACCAACCCGGAGCTACAATGAGCAGTTCTTC. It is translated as CASLPTRSYNEQFF.

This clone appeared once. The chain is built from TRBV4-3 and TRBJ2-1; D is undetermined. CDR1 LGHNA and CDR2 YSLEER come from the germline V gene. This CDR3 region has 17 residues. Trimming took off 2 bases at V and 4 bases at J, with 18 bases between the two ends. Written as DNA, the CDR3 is TGCGCCAGCAGCCAATATCGGCGGAAAGGCGCTTACAATGAGCAGTTCTTC. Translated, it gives CASSQYRRKGAYNEQFF.

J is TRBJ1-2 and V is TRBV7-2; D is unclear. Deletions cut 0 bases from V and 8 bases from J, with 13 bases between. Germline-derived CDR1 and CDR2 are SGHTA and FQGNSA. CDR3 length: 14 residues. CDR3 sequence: CASSLALEAAGYTF. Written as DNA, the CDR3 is TGTGCCAGCAGCTTAGCGCTTGAGGCGGCCGGCTACACCTTC.

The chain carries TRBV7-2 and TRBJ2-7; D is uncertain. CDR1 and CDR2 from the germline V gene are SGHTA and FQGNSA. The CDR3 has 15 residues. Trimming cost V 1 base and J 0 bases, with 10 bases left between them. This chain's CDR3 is CASSLEVGSSYEQYF. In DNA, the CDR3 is TGTGCCAGCAGCTTAGAAGTTGGCAGCTCCTACGAGCAGTACTTC.

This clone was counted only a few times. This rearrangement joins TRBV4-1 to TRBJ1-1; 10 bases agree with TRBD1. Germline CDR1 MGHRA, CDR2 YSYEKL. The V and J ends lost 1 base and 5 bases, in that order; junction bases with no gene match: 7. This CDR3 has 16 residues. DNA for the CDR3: TGCGCCAGCAGCCAAGTCCAGACAGGGGGCGTAACTGAAGCTTTCTTT. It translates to CASSQVQTGGVTEAFF.

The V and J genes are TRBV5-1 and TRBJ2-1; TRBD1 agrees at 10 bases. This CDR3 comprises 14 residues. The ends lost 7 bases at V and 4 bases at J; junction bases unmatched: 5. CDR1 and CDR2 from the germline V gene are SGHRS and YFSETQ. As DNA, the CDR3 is TGCGCCAGCGCACCGGGACAGGGGTACAATGAGCAGTTCTTC. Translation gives CASAPGQGYNEQFF.

CDR3 protein: CASSLKGLPSYEQYF. The CDR3, as DNA: TGTGCCAGTAGCCTTAAGGGACTACCATCCTACGAGCAGTACTTC. The rearrangement uses TRBV19 and TRBJ2-7, with TRBD2 matching over 7 bases. The V and J ends lost 6 bases and 1 base, in that order; junction bases with no gene match: 9. CDR1 is LNHDA, CDR2 SQIVND, per germline (reference sequence). The CDR3 runs 15 residues.

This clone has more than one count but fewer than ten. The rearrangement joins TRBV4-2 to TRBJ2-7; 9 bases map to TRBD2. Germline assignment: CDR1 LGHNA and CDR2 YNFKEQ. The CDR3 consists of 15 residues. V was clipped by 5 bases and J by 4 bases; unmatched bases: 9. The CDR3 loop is CASSEGPSGIYEQYF. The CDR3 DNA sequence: TGTGCCAGCAGCGAAGGCCCTAGCGGGATATACGAGCAGTACTTC.

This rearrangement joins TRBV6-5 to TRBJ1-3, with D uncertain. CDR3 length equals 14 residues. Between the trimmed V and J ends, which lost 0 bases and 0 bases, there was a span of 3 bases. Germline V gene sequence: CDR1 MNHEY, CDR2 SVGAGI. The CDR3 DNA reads TGTGCCAGCAGTTACTCGGCCTCTGGAAACACCATATATTTT. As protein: CASSYSASGNTIYF.

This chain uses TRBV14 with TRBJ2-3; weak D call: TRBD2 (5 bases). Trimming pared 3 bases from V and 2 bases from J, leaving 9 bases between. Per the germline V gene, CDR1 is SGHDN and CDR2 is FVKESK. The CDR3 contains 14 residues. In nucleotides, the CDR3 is TGTGCCAGCAGCCAGGACTCGAACACAGATACGCAGTATTTT. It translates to CASSQDSNTDTQYF. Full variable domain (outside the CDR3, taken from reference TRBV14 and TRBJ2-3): EAGVTQFPSHSVIEKGQTVTLRCDPISGHDNLYWYRRVMGKEIKFLLHFVKESKQDESGMPNNRFLAERTGGTYSTLKVQPAELEDSGVYFCASSQDSNTDTQYFGPGTRLTVL.

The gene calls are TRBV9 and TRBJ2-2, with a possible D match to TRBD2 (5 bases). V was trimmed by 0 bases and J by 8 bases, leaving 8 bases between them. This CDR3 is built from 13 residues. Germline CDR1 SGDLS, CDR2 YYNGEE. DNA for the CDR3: TGTGCCAGCAGCGTAGTTGGCGGGGGGGAGCTGTTTTTT. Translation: CASSVVGGGELFF.

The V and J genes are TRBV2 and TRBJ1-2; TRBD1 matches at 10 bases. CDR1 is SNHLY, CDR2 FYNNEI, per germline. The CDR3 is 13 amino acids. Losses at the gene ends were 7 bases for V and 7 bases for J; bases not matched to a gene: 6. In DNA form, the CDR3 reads TGTGCCAGCATTCGGGACAGGGGACTTGGCTACACCTTC. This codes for CASIRDRGLGYTF.

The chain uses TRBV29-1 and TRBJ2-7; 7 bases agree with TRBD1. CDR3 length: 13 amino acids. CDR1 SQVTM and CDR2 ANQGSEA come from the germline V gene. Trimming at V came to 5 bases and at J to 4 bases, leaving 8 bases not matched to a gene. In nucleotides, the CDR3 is TGCAGCGTTAAGGGACAGAAGTATTACGAGCAGTACTTC. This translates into CSVKGQKYYEQYF.

DNA of the CDR3: TGTGCCAGTAGTATATCCGGGAACACCGGGGAGCTGTTTTTT. Amino acids: CASSISGNTGELFF. This chain joins TRBV19 and TRBJ2-2; D not certain. The CDR3 length is 14 residues. Germline CDR1 and CDR2: LNHDA and SQIVND (reference sequence). Trimming stripped 2 bases from V and 1 base from J, with 5 bases between. The entire variable domain, with the rest obtained from reference TRBV19 and TRBJ2-2, is as follows: DGGITQSPKYLFRKEGQNVTLSCEQNLNHDAMYWYRQDPGQGLRLIYYSQIVNDFQKGDIAEGYSVSREKKESFPLTVTSAQKNPTAFYLCASSISGNTGELFFGEGSRLTVL.

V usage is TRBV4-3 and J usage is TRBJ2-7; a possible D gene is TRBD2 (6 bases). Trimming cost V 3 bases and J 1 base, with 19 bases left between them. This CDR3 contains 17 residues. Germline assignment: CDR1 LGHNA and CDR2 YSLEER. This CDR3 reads CASSQTRDSKGSYEQYF. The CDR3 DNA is TGCGCCAGCAGCCAGACCCGGGACTCGAAGGGATCCTACGAGCAGTACTTC.

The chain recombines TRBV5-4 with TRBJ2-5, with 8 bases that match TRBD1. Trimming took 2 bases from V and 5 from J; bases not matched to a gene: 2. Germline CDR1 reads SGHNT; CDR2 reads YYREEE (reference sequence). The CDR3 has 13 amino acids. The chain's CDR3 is CASSFTGGETQYF. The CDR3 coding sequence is TGTGCCAGCAGCTTTACAGGGGGGGAGACCCAGTACTTC.

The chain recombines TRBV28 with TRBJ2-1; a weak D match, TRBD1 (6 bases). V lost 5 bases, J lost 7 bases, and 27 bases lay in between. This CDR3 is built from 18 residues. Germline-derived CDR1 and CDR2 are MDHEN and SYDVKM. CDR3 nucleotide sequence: TGTGCCAGCAGTCCTGCCCAGGGGAAGTATCTTTTGGTGAATGAGCAGTTCTTC. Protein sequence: CASSPAQGKYLLVNEQFF.

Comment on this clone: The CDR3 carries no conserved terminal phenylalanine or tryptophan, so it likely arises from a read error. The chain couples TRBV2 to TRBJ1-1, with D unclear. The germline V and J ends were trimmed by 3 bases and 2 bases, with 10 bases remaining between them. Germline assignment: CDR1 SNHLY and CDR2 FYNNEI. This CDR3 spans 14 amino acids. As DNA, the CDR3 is TGTGCCAGCAGTGAGACTCGGGTTAACACTGAAGCTTTCGTT. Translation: CASSETRVNTEAFV.

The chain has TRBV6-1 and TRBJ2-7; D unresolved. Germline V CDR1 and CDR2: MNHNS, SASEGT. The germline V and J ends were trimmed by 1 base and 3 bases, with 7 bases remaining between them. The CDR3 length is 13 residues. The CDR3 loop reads CASSEVSSYEQYF. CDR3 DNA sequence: TGTGCCAGCAGTGAAGTGTCGAGCTACGAGCAGTACTTC.

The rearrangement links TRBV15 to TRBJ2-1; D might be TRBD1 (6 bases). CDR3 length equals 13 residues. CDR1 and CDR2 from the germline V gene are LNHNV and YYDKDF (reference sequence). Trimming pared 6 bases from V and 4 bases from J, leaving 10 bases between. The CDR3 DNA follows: TGTGCCACCAGAACCGGGACATACAATGAGCAGTTCTTC. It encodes CATRTGTYNEQFF.